The 30 T cell receptor beta chains listed next were all sequenced from one sample in a study of T-cell memory formation after mild COVID-19. TCRdb ran MiXCR on the 5' RACE reads and lists one entry per CDR3 protein. The sample consists of some 300,000 distinct CDR3 sequences, 20% to 25% of them appearing once. The sample comprised PBMCs or a T cell subset sorted from them (not recorded which). The receptors derive from a man younger than 35 who had mild COVID-19 (a few samples of this study predate the infection). Cell type and time point are not known.

This clonotype has a count of ten or more. A junction end diverges from the germline sequence, so it may reflect a read error. V and J are TRBV7-9 and TRBJ2-3; D is perhaps TRBD2 (5 bases). Germline V gene lookup returns CDR1 SEHNR and CDR2 FQNEAQ (reference sequence). This CDR3 region has 14 residues. DNA for the CDR3: TGCGCCAGCAGCTTGGCGGCGGGCGGAGATACGCAGTATTTT. It translates to CASSLAAGGDTQYF.

The chain links TRBV7-9 to TRBJ2-5; D could derive from TRBD1 or TRBD2 (5 bases each). The CDR3 consists of 14 residues. The ends were cut back, 5 bases at V and 2 bases at J, with 12 bases in the middle. Germline CDR1 is SEHNR and CDR2 is FQNEAQ (reference sequence). CDR3 bases: TGTGCCAGCAGCCCCACTAGGGGACAAGAGACCCAGTACTTC. It translates to CASSPTRGQETQYF.

The rearrangement links TRBV6-6 to TRBJ2-2, with a possible D match to TRBD1 (5 bases). This CDR3 contains 14 residues. V lost 10 bases and J lost 1, with 13 bases in between. The germline gives CDR1 MNHNY, CDR2 SVGAGI (reference sequence). The CDR3 is CATQWTLNTGELFF. CDR3 nucleotide sequence: TGTGCCACCCAATGGACACTGAACACCGGGGAGCTGTTTTTT.

J is TRBJ2-1 and V is TRBV28; D is uncertain. The CDR3 consists of 13 residues. Germline V gene lookup returns CDR1 MDHEN and CDR2 SYDVKM. V lost 5 bases, J lost 0 bases, and 5 bases lay in between. The CDR3 spells CASSDLSYNEQFF. CDR3 in DNA: TGTGCCAGCAGTGATCTCTCCTACAATGAGCAGTTCTTC.

This clonotype was seen many times. The rearrangement joins TRBV6-5 to TRBJ2-1, with 9 bases lining up with TRBD1. Germline CDR1 is MNHEY and CDR2 is SVGAGI. The junction had 12 bases not matched to a gene; V was cut back by 7 bases and J by 5 bases. This CDR3 has 16 amino acids. CDR3 in DNA: TGTGCCAGCACCTCAACGCGGGACAGGGCAAACAATGAGCAGTTCTTC. Its protein product is CASTSTRDRANNEQFF.

The genes are TRBV29-1 and TRBJ1-2; no clear D gene. Germline CDR1 is SQVTM and CDR2 is ANQGSEA. Trimming left V 7 bases short and J 5 bases short, with 11 bases between. The CDR3 is 11 residues long. This CDR3 is CSAIGGYGYTF. The CDR3, as DNA: TGCAGCGCCATAGGAGGTTATGGCTACACCTTC.

The rearrangement uses TRBV20-1 and TRBJ2-5; 11 bases line up with TRBD2. CDR1 and CDR2 from the germline V gene are DFQATT and SNEGSKA (reference sequence). The CDR3 consists of 14 residues. The V gene end was trimmed by 2 bases and the J gene end by 5 bases; junction bases not matched to a gene: 4. The CDR3 reads CSARPSGGLETQYF. DNA of the CDR3: TGCAGTGCTAGACCTAGCGGGGGGTTGGAGACCCAGTACTTC.

The chain joins TRBV6-5 to TRBJ1-2, with D tentatively TRBD1 (5 bases). This CDR3 has 13 amino acids. Germline assignment: CDR1 MNHEY and CDR2 SVGAGI. Deletions cut 6 bases from V and 2 bases from J, with 10 bases between. The CDR3 spells CASSPRGNYGYTF. CDR3 DNA sequence: TGTGCCAGCAGCCCTCGGGGGAACTATGGCTACACCTTC.

This clonotype was detected only a few times. The chain couples TRBV7-9 to TRBJ1-1; D gene ambiguous. The CDR3 is 14 amino acids. The V end lost 5 bases, the J end lost 0 bases, and 10 bases lay between the germline ends. CDR1 SEHNR and CDR2 FQNEAQ come from the germline V gene (reference sequence). This chain's CDR3 is CASSESAMNTEAFF. CDR3 DNA: TGTGCCAGCAGCGAGAGCGCCATGAACACTGAAGCTTTCTTT.

This clonotype occurred many times. A much larger clone lies one base from this, so it may be a read error. The chain is built from TRBV9 and TRBJ2-2, with D hard to call. Trimming took off 0 bases at V and 3 bases at J, with 0 bases between the two ends. Germline CDR1 reads SGDLS; CDR2 reads YYNGEE. The CDR3 loop spans 12 amino acids. CDR3 residues: CASSVDTGELFF. DNA for the CDR3: TGTGCCAGCAGCGTAGACACCGGGGAGCTGTTTTTT.

This chain uses TRBV5-1 with TRBJ2-7, with TRBD1 identical over 9 bases. CDR1 SGHRS and CDR2 YFSETQ come from the germline V gene. The J segment lost 6 bases and the V segment lost 3 bases, leaving 10 bases of the junction unmatched. This CDR3 has 15 residues. Here the CDR3 DNA reads TGCGCCAGCAGCTCGTCACCGGGACAGGGATCCGAGCAGTACTTC. Its protein is CASSSSPGQGSEQYF.

The CDR3 DNA sequence: TGTGCCAGCAGCGCCGGACAGGGACTCTCCTACGAGCAGTACTTC. Encoded protein: CASSAGQGLSYEQYF. This sequence joins TRBV7-9 and TRBJ2-7; 8 bases align to TRBD1. The CDR3 totals 15 residues. The J segment lost 0 bases and the V segment lost 5 bases, leaving 6 bases of the junction unmatched. Germline V gene lookup returns CDR1 SEHNR and CDR2 FQNEAQ (reference sequence).

This clonotype was observed once. The chain carries TRBV6-6 and TRBJ2-1; TRBD1 agrees at 7 bases. The J segment lost 7 bases and the V segment lost 5 bases, leaving 11 bases of the junction unmatched. CDR3 size: 15 residues. Germline lookup yields CDR1 MNHNY and CDR2 SVGAGI (reference sequence). The DNA for the CDR3 is TGTGCCAGCAGTGCCGGGACAGCTGTCGTTAATGAGCAGTTCTTC. Amino acids: CASSAGTAVVNEQFF.

In this sample, this clonotype turned up a few times. The CDR3 coding sequence is TGTGCCAGCAGGAGCAGATTGACCGAGAACATTCAGTACTTC. It is translated as CASRSRLTENIQYF. The V gene is TRBV7-2, the J gene TRBJ2-4, with D uncertain. Germline V CDR1 and CDR2: SGHTA, FQGNSA. V dropped 6 bases and J dropped 7 bases, with 16 bases sitting between them. This CDR3 is built from 14 residues.

V gene TRBV29-1 combines with J gene TRBJ2-4, with D perhaps matching TRBD1 or TRBD2 (6 bases each). Germline loops: CDR1 SQVTM, CDR2 ANQGSEA. V lost 0 bases and J lost 14, with 29 bases in between. The CDR3 spans 17 residues. The CDR3 sequence is CSVEEGSVIGGISFEYF. The CDR3, as DNA: TGCAGCGTTGAAGAGGGATCCGTCATCGGGGGCATATCTTTTGAGTACTTC.

This clonotype occurred many times. The chain uses TRBV2 and TRBJ2-1, with 8 bases aligning to TRBD2. From germline, CDR1 is SNHLY and CDR2 FYNNEI. CDR3 length: 16 residues. J lost 7 bases, V lost 5 bases, and 13 bases had no gene match. CDR3 in DNA: TGTGCCAGCAGTTATCCGGGACTAGGTGGGGTGAATGAGCAGTTCTTC. Protein: CASSYPGLGGVNEQFF.

This clonotype was seen just once. The chain recombines TRBV10-3 with TRBJ1-1; no reliable D call. Trimming stripped 2 bases from V and 3 bases from J, with 10 bases between. Germline loops: CDR1 ENHRY, CDR2 SYGVKD. The CDR3 has 14 residues. The CDR3 region is CAISETGSDTEAFF. The CDR3 bases are TGTGCCATCAGTGAGACGGGTTCAGACACTGAAGCTTTCTTT.

This rearrangement joins TRBV4-1 to TRBJ1-5, with D perhaps TRBD1 (6 bases). Germline lookup yields CDR1 MGHRA and CDR2 YSYEKL. V lost 3 bases and J 1 base, leaving 13 bases between the germline ends. This CDR3 contains 16 residues. CDR3 region: CASSQSQGRSNQPQHF. The CDR3 DNA is TGCGCCAGCAGCCAGTCACAGGGACGGAGCAATCAGCCCCAGCATTTT.

This clonotype was seen at least ten times. CDR3 sequence: CASSGPGTGSFF. CDR3 in DNA: TGTGCCAGCAGTGGACCCGGGACAGGGTCTTTCTTT. The chain links TRBV28 to TRBJ1-1; the match to TRBD1 covers 9 bases. The germline gives CDR1 MDHEN, CDR2 SYDVKM. The V segment lost 5 bases and the J segment 12 bases; nucleotides outside the gene matches: 7. This CDR3 region has 12 residues.

The table lists this clonotype with a few counts. This chain links TRBV7-9 with TRBJ1-1; 7 nucleotides align to TRBD1. CDR1 and CDR2 from the germline V gene are SEHNR and FQNEAQ (reference sequence). The length of the CDR3 is 15 residues. The ends lost 6 bases at V and 0 bases at J; junction bases unmatched: 7. As DNA, the CDR3 is TGTGCCAGCAGAAATCAGGGGGGGATGAACACTGAAGCTTTCTTT. As protein: CASRNQGGMNTEAFF. The full variable domain, in which reference TRBV7-9 and TRBJ1-1 provide the parts outside the CDR3, is DTGVSQNPRHKITKRGQNVTFRCDPISEHNRLYWYRQTLGQGPEFLTYFQNEAQLEKSRLLSDRFSAERPKGSFSTLEIQRTEQGDSAMYLCASRNQGGMNTEAFFGQGTRLTVV.

V is TRBV6-6 and J is TRBJ1-1, with no clear D. Germline V gene lookup returns CDR1 MNHNY and CDR2 SVGAGI (reference sequence). Trimming took 5 bases from V and 4 from J, leaving 11 bases between them. This CDR3 spans 13 amino acids. CDR3 sequence (DNA): TGTGCCAGCAGTCCCAAACTAGGCACTGAAGCTTTCTTT. Residues: CASSPKLGTEAFF.

This clonotype was detected only a few times. In DNA, the CDR3 is TGTGCCAGCAGCTTCGGACTAGCGGGGACCGAGACCCAGTACTTC. Its translation: CASSFGLAGTETQYF. The chain carries TRBV7-2 and TRBJ2-5, with 12 nucleotides matching TRBD2. Unmatched junction bases numbered 4, after V lost 3 bases and J lost 5 bases. This CDR3 comprises 15 residues. Germline CDR1 is SGHTA and CDR2 is FQGNSA.

The table lists this clonotype with a few counts. The rearrangement joins TRBV24-1 to TRBJ2-1; TRBD2 aligns across 8 bases. The germline V gene has CDR1 KGHDR and CDR2 SFDVKD. Trimming took 5 bases from V and 7 from J; bases not matched to a gene: 18. This CDR3 has 18 amino acids. CDR3 nucleotides: TGTGCCACCAGTGGTACGTCGCGGGGGGCGCTGAGAGAGAATGAGCAGTTCTTC. Amino acids: CATSGTSRGALRENEQFF.

V gene TRBV9 combines with J gene TRBJ1-2; D is unclear. V dropped 0 bases and J dropped 4 bases, with 10 bases sitting between them. This CDR3 contains 14 residues. Germline CDR1 reads SGDLS; CDR2 reads YYNGEE. This chain's CDR3 is CASSVAGSAYGYTF. For the CDR3, the DNA is TGTGCCAGCAGCGTAGCGGGCTCCGCCTATGGCTACACCTTC.

This clonotype was observed at least ten times. The chain combines TRBV11-2 with TRBJ2-1, with 8 bases lining up with TRBD1. Trimming at V came to 8 bases and at J to 9 bases, leaving 15 bases not matched to a gene. The CDR3 runs to 15 residues. CDR1 and CDR2 from the germline V gene are SGHAT and FQNNGV. CDR3 in amino acids: CASGPGQANFREQFF. CDR3 DNA: TGTGCCAGCGGTCCGGGACAGGCCAATTTCCGTGAGCAGTTCTTC. The full variable domain, its missing parts supplied by reference TRBV11-2 and TRBJ2-1, is EAGVAQSPRYKIIEKRQSVAFWCNPISGHATLYWYQQILGQGPKLLIQFQNNGVVDDSQLPKDRFSAERLKGVDSTLKIQPAKLEDSAVYLCASGPGQANFREQFFGPGTRLTVL.

This chain links TRBV3-1 with TRBJ1-4; D possibly corresponds to TRBD1 (6 bases). Between the trimmed V and J ends, which lost 3 bases and 5 bases, there was a span of 10 bases. The CDR3 has 14 residues. CDR1 LGHDT and CDR2 YNNKEL come from the germline V gene (reference sequence). The CDR3 protein is CASSHLQGNEKLFF. The CDR3 DNA sequence: TGTGCCAGCAGCCACCTACAGGGAAATGAAAAACTGTTTTTT.

The V call is TRBV6-1, the J call TRBJ2-3; D is uncertain. Trimming left V 5 bases short and J 0 bases short, with 6 bases between. The CDR3 is made up of 13 amino acids. Germline CDR1 MNHNS, CDR2 SASEGT. The CDR3 sequence is CASSRKSTDTQYF. DNA of the CDR3: TGTGCCAGCAGTCGAAAGAGCACAGATACGCAGTATTTT.

The chain has TRBV5-6 and TRBJ1-2; D is undetermined. V gave up 2 bases and J gave up 4 bases, with 18 bases separating them. Germline CDR1 reads SGHDT; CDR2 reads YYEEEE. This CDR3 has 16 amino acids. The CDR3 DNA reads as TGTGCCAGCAGCTTTGGGTGGCAGGATAACCCCTATGGCTACACCTTC. As protein: CASSFGWQDNPYGYTF.

The table lists this clonotype with many counts. V usage is TRBV10-1 and J usage is TRBJ2-5; a weak D match, TRBD1 (5 bases). Germline V gene lookup returns CDR1 WNHNN and CDR2 SYGVQD (reference sequence). V was shortened by 4 bases and J by 5 bases, with 14 bases between the two germline ends. The CDR3 is 14 amino acids. The CDR3: CASSGTTSGETQYF. As DNA, the CDR3 is TGCGCCAGCAGTGGGACAACGTCCGGTGAGACCCAGTACTTC.

This clonotype was seen a few times. The V and J genes are TRBV4-3 and TRBJ1-2, with D possibly being TRBD1 (5 bases). Trimming removed 0 bases from V and 8 bases from J, with 10 bases in between. Germline V gene sequence: CDR1 LGHNA, CDR2 YSLEER. This CDR3 has 13 amino acids. The DNA for the CDR3 is TGCGCCAGCAGCCAAGATAGGGGCTGGGGCTACACCTTC. Residues: CASSQDRGWGYTF.